A single sample is the source of the 21 T cell receptor beta chains below, sequenced in a study of blood T cell repertoires in COVID-19. Assay: immunoSEQ multiplex PCR; the TCRdb copy retains only in-frame clones and omits some. The profile shows roughly 180,000 clones, 80% to 90% of them singletons. The specimen was PBMCs or T cells enriched from blood (not recorded which). The origin of the receptors is a man aged 40-49 years who had recovered from COVID-19.

This chain joins TRBV18 and TRBJ2-2; D may be TRBD2 (6 bases). The CDR3 covers 15 residues. Germline V gene data show CDR1 as KGHSH and CDR2 as LQKENI. V lost 0 bases to trimming and J lost 4 bases, with 9 bases between them. DNA for the CDR3: TGTGCCAGCTCACCACCGGGAGGCGGCACCGGGGAGCTGTTTTTT. Translating gives CASSPPGGGTGELFF.

This chain links TRBV4-3 with TRBJ1-3; D is unclear. The germline CDR1 and CDR2 sequences are LGHNA and YSLEER. The CDR3 has 15 amino acids. The V end lost 1 base, the J end lost 7 bases, and 14 bases lay between the germline ends. The CDR3 protein is CASSQGQVALNTIYF. CDR3 bases: TGCGCCAGCAGCCAAGGTCAGGTTGCCCTCAACACCATATATTTT.

This clone came up once. V gene TRBV29-1 combines with J gene TRBJ2-2, with 8 bases that match TRBD1. The CDR3 extends over 14 amino acids. V was pared by 7 bases and J by 0 bases, with 4 bases of the junction left unmatched. Looked up from germline, CDR1 is SQVTM and CDR2 is ANQGSEA. The CDR3 loop is CSGHRGTNTGELFF. The CDR3 coding sequence is TGCAGCGGGCACAGGGGGACGAACACCGGGGAGCTGTTTTTT.

The chain is built from TRBV11-2 and TRBJ2-7; 8 nucleotides align to TRBD2. With V trimmed by 5 bases and J by 4 bases, 7 bases remained unmatched. Per germline, CDR1 SGHAT and CDR2 FQNNGV. The CDR3 loop spans 14 amino acids. CDR3 in DNA: TGTGCCAGCAGCGAAGCGGGAGAAAGGTACGAGCAGTACTTC. Protein sequence: CASSEAGERYEQYF.

The table lists this clone with a few counts. The chain combines TRBV7-2 with TRBJ1-4, with TRBD1 matching 10 bases. Looked up from germline, CDR1 is SGHTA and CDR2 is FQGNSA. The CDR3 contains 16 residues. V was pared by 0 bases and J by 8 bases, with 6 bases of the junction left unmatched. CDR3 residues: CASSLARTGGTEKLFF. The CDR3 coding sequence is TGTGCCAGCAGCTTAGCAAGGACAGGGGGGACCGAAAAACTGTTTTTT.

The V call is TRBV5-6, the J call TRBJ1-2; no definite D call. CDR3 length equals 15 residues. Trimming removed 5 bases at V and 8 bases at J, with 22 bases between. CDR1 is SGHDT, CDR2 YYEEEE, per germline. CDR3 in DNA: TGTGCCAGCAGAAAGAGAGGTTCCGGTCCTAAGGGCTACACCTTC. Translating it yields CASRKRGSGPKGYTF.

V is TRBV5-1 and J is TRBJ1-6; D remains unclear. V was clipped by 2 bases and J by 5 bases, with 11 bases between them. CDR1 and CDR2 (germline): SGHRS, YFSETQ. This CDR3 has 15 amino acids. CDR3 sequence: CASSLTGPDNSPLHF. CDR3 DNA sequence: TGCGCCAGCAGCTTAACGGGTCCAGATAATTCACCCCTCCACTTT.

Only a few counts were recorded for this clone. The chain combines TRBV20-1 with TRBJ2-1; D may be TRBD2 (6 bases). V lost 3 bases, J lost 5 bases, and 14 bases lay in between. CDR1 and CDR2 from the germline V gene are DFQATT and SNEGSKA (reference sequence). This CDR3 is built from 14 residues. CDR3 DNA sequence: TGCAGTGCTAGTAGGAGCGGGCTTAACAATGAGCAGTTCTTC. It yields the protein CSASRSGLNNEQFF.

The chain couples TRBV19 to TRBJ1-5; TRBD1 matches 9 bases. This CDR3 is 16 amino acids long. The germline V gene encodes CDR1 LNHDA and CDR2 SQIVND (reference sequence). J lost 5 bases, V lost 6 bases, and 11 bases had no gene match. The CDR3 loop reads CASSWDRDYSDQPQHF. The DNA for the CDR3 is TGTGCCAGTAGCTGGGACAGGGATTATTCGGATCAGCCCCAGCATTTT.

V usage is TRBV7-3 and J usage is TRBJ1-6, with 9 nucleotides matching TRBD1. CDR3 length equals 15 residues. Germline assignment: CDR1 SGHTA and CDR2 FQGTGA. V was clipped by 5 bases and J by 7 bases; unmatched bases: 6. The CDR3 loop reads CASSLGQGKNSPLHF. The DNA of the CDR3 is TGTGCCAGCAGCCTCGGACAGGGGAAAAATTCACCCCTCCACTTT.

In this sample, this clone turned up once. This sequence joins TRBV6-6 and TRBJ2-1; 11 bases are a match to TRBD2. Trimming cost V 5 bases and J 3 bases; bases outside gene matches: 9. Germline CDR1 reads MNHNY; CDR2 reads SVGAGI (reference sequence). The length of the CDR3 is 17 residues. The CDR3 protein is CASSRGTTSGSYNEQFF. The CDR3 DNA reads as TGTGCCAGCAGTCGAGGGACTACTAGCGGGAGCTACAATGAGCAGTTCTTC.

The rearrangement links TRBV9 to TRBJ1-6, with D perhaps TRBD1 (6 bases). This CDR3 region has 13 residues. Germline V gene lookup returns CDR1 SGDLS and CDR2 YYNGEE. The V and J ends lost 7 bases and 5 bases respectively, with 10 bases between them. The CDR3 loop is CASGGQNNSPLHF. DNA of the CDR3: TGTGCCAGCGGAGGACAGAATAATTCACCCCTCCACTTT.

In this sample, this clone turned up a few times. The genes are TRBV10-1 and TRBJ1-1, with TRBD1 matching 7 bases. CDR3 length: 13 residues. Trimming cost V 8 bases and J 1 base; bases outside gene matches: 4. Germline CDR1 is WNHNN and CDR2 is SYGVQD (reference sequence). The CDR3 nucleotides read TGCGCCAGCTCGGGACAGACGAACACTGAAGCTTTCTTT. This translates into CASSGQTNTEAFF.

This clone came up once. V and J are TRBV19 and TRBJ2-4; 9 bases fit TRBD2. Germline-derived CDR1 and CDR2 are LNHDA and SQIVND (reference sequence). With 6 bases clipped from V and 6 bases from J, the junction kept 9 bases outside the gene matches. There are 15 residues in the CDR3. DNA of the CDR3: TGTGCCAGTAGGAATAGCGGGAGTCGGGCAAACATTCAGTACTTC. Encoded protein: CASRNSGSRANIQYF. Looking up the rest from reference TRBV19 and TRBJ2-4 gives the full variable domain: DGGITQSPKYLFRKEGQNVTLSCEQNLNHDAMYWYRQDPGQGLRLIYYSQIVNDFQKGDIAEGYSVSREKKESFPLTVTSAQKNPTAFYLCASRNSGSRANIQYFGAGTRLSVL.

The chain has TRBV19 and TRBJ1-2; 9 positions agree with TRBD1. V shed 6 bases and J 6 bases; nucleotides not matched to a gene: 2. Germline V CDR1 and CDR2: LNHDA, SQIVND (reference sequence). The CDR3 covers 12 residues. The CDR3 nucleotides are TGTGCCAGTAGCAGACAGGGGGATGGCTACACCTTC. Its translation: CASSRQGDGYTF.

The chain is built from TRBV5-1 and TRBJ2-3; the match to TRBD2 covers 10 bases. The germline V gene encodes CDR1 SGHRS and CDR2 YFSETQ. V lost 2 bases, J lost 1 base, and 7 bases stayed unmatched. This CDR3 has 17 residues. CDR3 bases: TGCGCCAGCAGCTTCCTAGCGGGAGACCCCGGCACAGATACGCAGTATTTT. Its translation is CASSFLAGDPGTDTQYF.

The V gene is TRBV30, the J gene TRBJ1-2; tentatively, D is TRBD1 (5 bases). V lost 2 bases, J lost 4 bases, and 11 bases lay in between. The CDR3 extends over 13 amino acids. Germline V gene sequence: CDR1 GTSNPN, CDR2 SVGIG (reference sequence). CDR3: CAWSPTGAYGYTF. The CDR3 DNA follows: TGTGCCTGGAGTCCTACAGGCGCCTATGGCTACACCTTC.

The rearrangement joins TRBV5-6 to TRBJ1-2; 8 bases fit TRBD1. Trimming took 3 bases from V and 5 from J; bases not matched to a gene: 3. Per the germline V gene, CDR1 is SGHDT and CDR2 is YYEEEE. The CDR3 has 13 residues. CDR3 nucleotide sequence: TGTGCCAGCAGCTCGGGACAGGTGTATGGCTACACCTTC. Encoded protein: CASSSGQVYGYTF.

The J gene is TRBJ1-1, the V gene TRBV7-9; 7 positions agree with TRBD1. Germline trimming cut 6 bases from V and 0 bases from J; bases unmatched to any gene: 1. CDR3 length: 13 amino acids. Germline loops: CDR1 SEHNR, CDR2 FQNEAQ (reference sequence). As DNA, the CDR3 is TGTGCCAGCAGAACAGGGGTGAACACTGAAGCTTTCTTT. Its protein product is CASRTGVNTEAFF.

This chain joins TRBV7-2 and TRBJ1-2; 9 bases match TRBD1. CDR1 and CDR2 (germline): SGHTA, FQGNSA. With V trimmed by 5 bases and J by 3 bases, 4 bases remained unmatched. CDR3 length: 14 residues. The CDR3 reads CASSRDRVDYGYTF. CDR3 DNA: TGTGCCAGCAGCAGGGACAGGGTTGACTATGGCTACACCTTC. The variable domain in full, completed from reference TRBV7-2 and TRBJ1-2, reads GAGVSQSPSNKVTEKGKDVELRCDPISGHTALYWYRQSLGQGLEFLIYFQGNSAPDKSGLPSDRFSAERTGGSVSTLTIQRTQQEDSAVYLCASSRDRVDYGYTFGSGTRLTVV.

The V gene is TRBV9, the J gene TRBJ1-3; D is ambiguous. V was cut by 3 bases and J by 2 bases, with 12 bases left in between. The germline gives CDR1 SGDLS, CDR2 YYNGEE. The CDR3 consists of 15 residues. CDR3: CASSAAPGPGNTIYF. DNA for the CDR3: TGTGCCAGCAGCGCCGCCCCAGGCCCTGGAAACACCATATATTTT.